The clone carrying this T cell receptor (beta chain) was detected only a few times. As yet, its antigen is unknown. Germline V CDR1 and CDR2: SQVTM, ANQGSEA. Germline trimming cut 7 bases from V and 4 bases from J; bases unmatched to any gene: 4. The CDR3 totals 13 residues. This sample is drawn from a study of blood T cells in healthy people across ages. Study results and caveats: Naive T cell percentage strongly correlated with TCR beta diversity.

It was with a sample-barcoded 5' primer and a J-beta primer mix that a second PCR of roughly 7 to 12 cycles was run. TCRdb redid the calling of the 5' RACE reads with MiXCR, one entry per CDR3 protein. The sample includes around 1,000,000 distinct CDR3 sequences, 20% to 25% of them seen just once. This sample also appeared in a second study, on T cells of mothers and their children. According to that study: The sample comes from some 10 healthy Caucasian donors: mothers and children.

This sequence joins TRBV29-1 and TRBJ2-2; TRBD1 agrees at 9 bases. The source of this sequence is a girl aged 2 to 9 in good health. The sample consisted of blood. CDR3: CSGRTGVTGELFF. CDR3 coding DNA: TGCAGCGGGAGGACAGGGGTCACCGGGGAGCTGTTTTTT.